This T cell receptor (beta chain) was obtained from a study of cytomegalovirus exposure and HLA in healthy donors. Study-level findings and limits: The authors excluded some V segments, including TRBV6-2 and TRBV6-3, as indistinguishable.

This PCR relied on a set of 60 Vbeta primers and 13 Jbeta primers. Measured with immunoSEQ multiplex PCR; TCRdb has only the in-frame clones, and not every one. The sample lists 100,000 to 150,000 clones; about three quarters were seen once. CDR1 and CDR2 (germline): SGHDT, YYEEEE. The V end lost 0 bases, the J end lost 7 bases, and 10 bases lay between the germline ends. The CDR3 is 13 amino acids. Details on this clone: Its target is not known.

The sequence came from a man aged 35 to 55 in good health and CMV-seropositive. The chain carries TRBV5-6 and TRBJ2-5; D uncertain. Material for sequencing was PBMCs. CDR3 DNA: TGTGCCAGCAGCTTGGAGACCAGAGGGACCCAGTACTTC. Amino acids: CASSLETRGTQYF.